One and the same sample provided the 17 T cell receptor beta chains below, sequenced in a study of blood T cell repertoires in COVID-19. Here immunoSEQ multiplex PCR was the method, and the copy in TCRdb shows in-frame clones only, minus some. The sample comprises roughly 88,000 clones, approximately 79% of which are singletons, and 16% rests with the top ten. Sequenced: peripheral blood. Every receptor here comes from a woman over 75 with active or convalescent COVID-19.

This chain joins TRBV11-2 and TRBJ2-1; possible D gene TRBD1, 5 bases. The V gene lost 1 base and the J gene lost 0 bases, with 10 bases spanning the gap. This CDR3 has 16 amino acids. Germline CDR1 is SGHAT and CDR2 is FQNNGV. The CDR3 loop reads CASSLVGASSYNEQFF. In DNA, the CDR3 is TGTGCCAGCAGCTTAGTAGGGGCGAGCTCCTACAATGAGCAGTTCTTC. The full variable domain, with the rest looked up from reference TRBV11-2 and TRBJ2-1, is EAGVAQSPRYKIIEKRQSVAFWCNPISGHATLYWYQQILGQGPKLLIQFQNNGVVDDSQLPKDRFSAERLKGVDSTLKIQPAKLEDSAVYLCASSLVGASSYNEQFFGPGTRLTVL.

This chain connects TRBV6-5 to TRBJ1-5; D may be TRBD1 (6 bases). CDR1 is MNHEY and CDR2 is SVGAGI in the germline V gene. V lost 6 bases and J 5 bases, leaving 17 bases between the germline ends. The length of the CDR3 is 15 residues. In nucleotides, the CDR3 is TGTGCCAGCAGAATTGGGGGGGGCTTGGATCAGCCCCAGCATTTT. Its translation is CASRIGGGLDQPQHF.

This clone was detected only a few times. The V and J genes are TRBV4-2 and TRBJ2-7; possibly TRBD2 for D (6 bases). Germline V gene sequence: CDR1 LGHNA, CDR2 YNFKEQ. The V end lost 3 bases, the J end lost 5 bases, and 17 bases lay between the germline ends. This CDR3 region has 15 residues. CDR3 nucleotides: TGTGCCAGCAGCCACGAGGAGGGGATAGTAGACGAGCAGTACTTC. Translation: CASSHEEGIVDEQYF.

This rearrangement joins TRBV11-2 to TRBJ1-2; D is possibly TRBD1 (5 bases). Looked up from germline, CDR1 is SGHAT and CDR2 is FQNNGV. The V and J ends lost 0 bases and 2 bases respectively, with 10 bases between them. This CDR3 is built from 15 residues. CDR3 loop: CASSLDLRGNYGYTF. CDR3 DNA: TGTGCCAGCAGCTTAGATTTGCGGGGGAACTATGGCTACACCTTC.

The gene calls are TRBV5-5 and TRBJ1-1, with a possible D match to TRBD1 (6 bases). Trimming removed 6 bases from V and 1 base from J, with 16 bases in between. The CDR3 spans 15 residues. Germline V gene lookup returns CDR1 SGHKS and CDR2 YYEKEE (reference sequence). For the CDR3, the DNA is TGTGCCAGCAAGACAGGTCCCCGATCGAACACTGAAGCTTTCTTT. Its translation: CASKTGPRSNTEAFF.

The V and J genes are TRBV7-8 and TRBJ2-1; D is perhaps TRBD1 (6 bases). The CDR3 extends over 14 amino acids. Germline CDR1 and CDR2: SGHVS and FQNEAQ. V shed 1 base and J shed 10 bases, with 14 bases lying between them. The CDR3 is CASSLERGFGEQFF. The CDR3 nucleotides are TGTGCCAGCAGCTTAGAGAGGGGGTTCGGAGAGCAGTTCTTC.

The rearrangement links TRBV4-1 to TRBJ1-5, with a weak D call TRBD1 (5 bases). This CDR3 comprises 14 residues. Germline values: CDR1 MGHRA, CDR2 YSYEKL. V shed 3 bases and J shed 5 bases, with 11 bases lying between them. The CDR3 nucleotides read TGCGCCAGCAGCCACCTAGACAGAGATCAGCCCCAGCATTTT. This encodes CASSHLDRDQPQHF.

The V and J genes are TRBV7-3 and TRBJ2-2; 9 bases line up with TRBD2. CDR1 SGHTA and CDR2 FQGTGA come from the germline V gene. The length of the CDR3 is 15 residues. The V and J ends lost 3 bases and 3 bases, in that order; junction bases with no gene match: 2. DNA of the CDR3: TGTGCCAGCAGCTTTAGCGGGGGTGACACCGGGGAGCTGTTTTTT. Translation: CASSFSGGDTGELFF.

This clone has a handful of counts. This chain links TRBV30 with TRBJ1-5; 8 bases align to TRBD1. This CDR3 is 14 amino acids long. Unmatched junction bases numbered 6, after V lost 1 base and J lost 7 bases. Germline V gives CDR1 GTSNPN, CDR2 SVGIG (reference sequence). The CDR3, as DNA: TGTGCCTGGAGTGGACAGGGGTTTGGCCAGCCCCAGCATTTT. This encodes CAWSGQGFGQPQHF.

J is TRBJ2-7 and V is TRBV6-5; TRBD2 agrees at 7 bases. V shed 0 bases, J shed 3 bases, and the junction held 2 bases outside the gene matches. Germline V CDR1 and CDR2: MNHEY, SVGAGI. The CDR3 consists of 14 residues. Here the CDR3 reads CASSYSGGNYEQYF. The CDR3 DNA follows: TGTGCCAGCAGTTACTCGGGGGGGAACTACGAGCAGTACTTC.

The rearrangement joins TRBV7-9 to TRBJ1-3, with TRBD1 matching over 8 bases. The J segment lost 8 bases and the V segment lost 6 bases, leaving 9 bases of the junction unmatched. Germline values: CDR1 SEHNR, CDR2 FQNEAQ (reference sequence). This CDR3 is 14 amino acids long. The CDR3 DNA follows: TGTGCCAGCAGTGTTCAGGGGGCGTGGGACACCATATATTTT. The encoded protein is CASSVQGAWDTIYF. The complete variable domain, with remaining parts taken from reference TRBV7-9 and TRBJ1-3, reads DTGVSQNPRHKITKRGQNVTFRCDPISEHNRLYWYRQTLGQGPEFLTYFQNEAQLEKSRLLSDRFSAERPKGSFSTLEIQRTEQGDSAMYLCASSVQGAWDTIYFGEGSWLTVV.

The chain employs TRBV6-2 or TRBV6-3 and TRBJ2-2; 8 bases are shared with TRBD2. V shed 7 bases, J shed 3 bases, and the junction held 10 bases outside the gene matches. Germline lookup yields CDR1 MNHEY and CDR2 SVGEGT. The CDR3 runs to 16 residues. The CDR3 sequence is CASIPLQRGYTGELFF. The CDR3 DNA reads TGTGCCAGCATCCCCCTCCAGCGGGGGTACACCGGGGAGCTGTTTTTT.

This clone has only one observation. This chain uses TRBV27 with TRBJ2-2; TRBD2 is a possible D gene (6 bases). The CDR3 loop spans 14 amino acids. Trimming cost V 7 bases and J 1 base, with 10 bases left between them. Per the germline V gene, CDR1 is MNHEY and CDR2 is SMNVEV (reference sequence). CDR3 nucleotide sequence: TGTGCCAGCAAGGTGGGAGGGAACACCGGGGAGCTGTTTTTT. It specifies CASKVGGNTGELFF.

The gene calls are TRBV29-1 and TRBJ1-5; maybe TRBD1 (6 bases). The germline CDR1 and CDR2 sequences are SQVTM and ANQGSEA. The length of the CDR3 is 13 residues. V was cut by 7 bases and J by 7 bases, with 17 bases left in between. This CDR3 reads CSALWGRGQPQHF. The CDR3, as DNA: TGCAGCGCGCTCTGGGGGCGAGGACAGCCCCAGCATTTT.

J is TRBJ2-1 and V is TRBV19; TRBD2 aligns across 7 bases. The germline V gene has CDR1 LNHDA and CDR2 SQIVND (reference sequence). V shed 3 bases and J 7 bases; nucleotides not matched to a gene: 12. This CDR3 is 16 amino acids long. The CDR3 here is CASSIRWPGGRNEQFF. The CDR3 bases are TGTGCCAGTAGTATTCGCTGGCCCGGCGGGAGAAATGAGCAGTTCTTC.

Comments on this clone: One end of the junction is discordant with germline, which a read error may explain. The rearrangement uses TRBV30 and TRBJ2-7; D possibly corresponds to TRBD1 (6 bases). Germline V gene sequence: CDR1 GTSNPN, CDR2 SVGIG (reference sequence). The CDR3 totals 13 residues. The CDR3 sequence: CAWSVPRSGASSF. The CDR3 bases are TGTGCCTGGAGTGTACCCCGATCAGGGGCTTCCAGCTTC.

The CDR3 protein is CASSHLGGDGTYEQYF. Written as DNA, the CDR3 is TGTGCCAGCAGCCATCTGGGGGGGGACGGGACCTACGAGCAGTACTTC. The V and J genes are TRBV6-2 or TRBV6-3 and TRBJ2-7; 7 bases line up with TRBD2. V lost 6 bases, J lost 2 bases, and 13 bases stayed unmatched. Germline V gives CDR1 MNHEY, CDR2 SVGEGT. This CDR3 has 16 residues.